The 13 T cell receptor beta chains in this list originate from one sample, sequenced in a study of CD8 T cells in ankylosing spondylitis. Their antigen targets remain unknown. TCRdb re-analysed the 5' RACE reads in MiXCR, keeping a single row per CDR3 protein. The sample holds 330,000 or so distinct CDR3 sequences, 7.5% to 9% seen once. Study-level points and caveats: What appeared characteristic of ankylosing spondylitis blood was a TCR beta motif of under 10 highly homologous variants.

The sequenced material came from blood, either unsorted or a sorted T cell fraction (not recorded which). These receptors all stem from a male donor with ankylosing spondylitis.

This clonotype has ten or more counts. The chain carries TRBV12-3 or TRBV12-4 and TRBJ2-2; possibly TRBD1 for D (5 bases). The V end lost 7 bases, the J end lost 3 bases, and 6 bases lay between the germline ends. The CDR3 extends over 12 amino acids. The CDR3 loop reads CASTRDTGELFF. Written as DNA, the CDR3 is TGTGCCAGCACCAGGGACACCGGGGAGCTGTTTTTT.

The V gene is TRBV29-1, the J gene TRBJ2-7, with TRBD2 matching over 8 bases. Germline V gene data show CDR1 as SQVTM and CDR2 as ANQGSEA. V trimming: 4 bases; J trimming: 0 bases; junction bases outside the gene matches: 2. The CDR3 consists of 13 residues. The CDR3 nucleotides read TGCAGCGTTGGGACTAGCCTCTCCTACGAGCAGTACTTC. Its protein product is CSVGTSLSYEQYF.

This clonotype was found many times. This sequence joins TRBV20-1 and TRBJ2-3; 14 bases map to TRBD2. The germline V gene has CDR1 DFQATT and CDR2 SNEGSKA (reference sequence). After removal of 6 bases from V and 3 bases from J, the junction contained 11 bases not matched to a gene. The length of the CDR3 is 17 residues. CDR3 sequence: CSAEPGLAGDVTDTQYF. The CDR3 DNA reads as TGCAGTGCCGAACCGGGACTAGCGGGAGATGTAACAGATACGCAGTATTTT.

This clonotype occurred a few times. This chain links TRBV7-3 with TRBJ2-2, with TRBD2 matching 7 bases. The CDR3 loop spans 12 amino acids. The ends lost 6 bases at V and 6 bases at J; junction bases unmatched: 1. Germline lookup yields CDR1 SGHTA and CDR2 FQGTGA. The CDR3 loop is CASRSGAGELFF. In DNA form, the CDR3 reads TGTGCCAGCAGGAGCGGGGCCGGGGAGCTGTTTTTT.

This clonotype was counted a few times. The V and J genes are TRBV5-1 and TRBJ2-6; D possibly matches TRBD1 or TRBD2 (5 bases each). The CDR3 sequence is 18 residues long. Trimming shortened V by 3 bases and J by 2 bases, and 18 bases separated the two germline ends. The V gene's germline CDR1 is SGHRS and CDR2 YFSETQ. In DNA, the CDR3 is TGCGCCAGCAGCTGGGGACCGGCCCAGGGTACTGGGGCCAACGTCCTGACTTTC. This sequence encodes CASSWGPAQGTGANVLTF.

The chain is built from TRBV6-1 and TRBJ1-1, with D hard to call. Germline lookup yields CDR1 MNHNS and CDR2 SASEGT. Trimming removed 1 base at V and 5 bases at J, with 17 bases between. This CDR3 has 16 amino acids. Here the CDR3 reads CASSEVGPGRGTEAFF. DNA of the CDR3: TGTGCCAGCAGTGAAGTGGGTCCCGGGCGCGGGACTGAAGCTTTCTTT.

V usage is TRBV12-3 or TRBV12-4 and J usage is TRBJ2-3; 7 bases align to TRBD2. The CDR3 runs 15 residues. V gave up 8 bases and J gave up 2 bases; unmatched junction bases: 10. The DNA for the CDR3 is TGTGCCAGCCTCCTGGCTAGCGGACTCACAGATACGCAGTATTTT. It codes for CASLLASGLTDTQYF.

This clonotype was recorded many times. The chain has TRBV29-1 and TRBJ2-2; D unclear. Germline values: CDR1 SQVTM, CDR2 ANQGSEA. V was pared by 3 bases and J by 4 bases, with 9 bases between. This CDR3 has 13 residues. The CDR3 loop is CSVDLQSTGELFF. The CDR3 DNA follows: TGCAGCGTTGACTTACAGTCCACCGGGGAGCTGTTTTTT.

The CDR3 DNA reads TGTGCCATCAGCCACGGGGTAGCGGGAGTTACAGATACGCAGTATTTT. Translated, it gives CAISHGVAGVTDTQYF. This sequence joins TRBV10-3 and TRBJ2-3; 9 nucleotides line up with TRBD2. This CDR3 contains 16 residues. Germline V gene sequence: CDR1 ENHRY, CDR2 SYGVKD. V shed 6 bases and J 3 bases; nucleotides not matched to a gene: 10.

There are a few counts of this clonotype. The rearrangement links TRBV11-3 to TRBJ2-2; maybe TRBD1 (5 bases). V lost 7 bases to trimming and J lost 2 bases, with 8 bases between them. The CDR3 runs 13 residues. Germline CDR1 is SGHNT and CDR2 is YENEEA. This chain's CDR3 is CASKQDNTGELFF. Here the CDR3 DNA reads TGTGCCAGCAAACAGGATAACACCGGGGAGCTGTTTTTT.

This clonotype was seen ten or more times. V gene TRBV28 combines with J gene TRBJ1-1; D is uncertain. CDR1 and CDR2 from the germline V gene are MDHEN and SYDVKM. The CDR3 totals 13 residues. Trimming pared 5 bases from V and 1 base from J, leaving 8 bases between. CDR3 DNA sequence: TGTGCCAGCAGTCCGACAACGAACACTGAAGCTTTCTTT. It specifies CASSPTTNTEAFF.

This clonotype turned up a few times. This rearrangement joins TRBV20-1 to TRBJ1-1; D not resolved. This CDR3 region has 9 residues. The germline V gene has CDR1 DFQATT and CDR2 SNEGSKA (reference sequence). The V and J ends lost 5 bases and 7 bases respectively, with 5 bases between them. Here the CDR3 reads CSAQHEAFF. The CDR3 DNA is TGCAGTGCTCAGCATGAAGCTTTCTTT.

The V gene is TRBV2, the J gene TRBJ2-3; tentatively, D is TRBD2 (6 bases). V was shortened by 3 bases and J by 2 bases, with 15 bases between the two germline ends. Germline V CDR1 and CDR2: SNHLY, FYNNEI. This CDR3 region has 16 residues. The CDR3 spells CASSESGRGPTDTQYF. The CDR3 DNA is TGTGCCAGCAGTGAGTCCGGGAGAGGACCCACAGATACGCAGTATTTT.